This T cell receptor (beta chain) was recovered during a study of T cells in Graves' hyperthyroidism and ophthalmopathy (dated by TCRdb to between 2019 and 2020). Regarding the study in general: To identify TCR V-J signatures that set the groups apart, the researchers used a discovery cohort of more than 95 patients, made up of 40 to 45 with Graves' ophthalmopathy and about 55 with stable Graves' hyperthyroidism. Whether ophthalmopathy could be predicted prospectively was tested in an independent validation cohort made up of 18 hyperthyroidism patients plus 17 patients who later progressed to ophthalmopathy. The 85 to 100 discovery patients were divided at random into training and test sets in a 7:3 ratio. In addition, the study compared T-cell repertoires in thyroid tissue and in blood from a handful of Graves' hyperthyroidism patients. After blood sampling, hyperthyroidism patients were treated with methimazole at a starting dose of 30 mg daily, and ophthalmopathy patients were treated with high-dose intravenous methylprednisolone. The paper describes TCR Vbeta CDR3 sequencing of 120 to 150 peripheral blood samples, made up of around 41 ophthalmopathy patients, some 76 hyperthyroidism patients and about 17 progressor patients.

The TCR beta CDR3 regions were amplified from RNA transcripts. The first round of RT-PCR for the TCR CDR3 was performed with the HTBI primer set and the Qiagen OneStep RT-PCR kit. Libraries were constructed in a second round of multiplex PCR, after which size selection and purification were performed. Sequencing of the libraries was done on an Illumina HiSeq2000 using paired-end 100 bp reads. On the authors' methods: Raw data were processed with SOAPnuke, discarding reads with adapters, uncalled bases, mean Phred below 15, or no exact constant-primer or identifier match. High-quality paired reads were merged with COPE v1.2.5, and unique nucleotide sequences were defined as clonotypes. MiTCR v1.1 was used to align the clonotypes against IMGT TRBV, TRBD and TRBJ reference segments. The analysis included only V-J combinations with a frequency above 0.0001, which together covered approximately 99% of the repertoires. The TCS score was defined as the ratio of F50 (clonal expansion) to E x V (chaos), calculated using BLOSUM62-based TCRdist between CDR3 peptides within each V-J. Welch's t-statistics and random forest reduced fewer than 600 V-J features to some 14, which were used in a naive Bayes classifier (R e1071). The similarity between thyroid and blood repertoires was quantified using the Morisita-Horn index. TCRdb passed the public sequencing reads through fastp at Q25 and MiXCR, retaining productive beta sequences. Here each entry gathers all rows of one CDR3 protein and keeps the most common genes and DNA. It is TCRdb's table, rather than the study itself, that gives the V and J calls and clone size. Present in this sample are a few hundred thousand distinct CDR3 sequences, 35% to 55% of which were seen just once. Around 8% of the sample is taken by the ten largest.

What the study reported, not specific to this receptor: In validation, progression to ophthalmopathy was predicted by the model with more than 65% sensitivity and 72% to 80% specificity, a median of about 6 months before onset. Sample size was not statistically predetermined, and investigators were not blinded to group allocation. Most expanded thyroid clonotypes (frequency above 0.001) were also detected in blood, suggesting blood repertoires may reflect thyroid immune responses. In cross-validation, a model built on a 13 V-J signature told ophthalmopathy apart from stable hyperthyroidism with approximately 90% sensitivity and roughly 82% specificity, and in testing the same model reached 80%/75%.

Stable Graves' hyperthyroidism was defined as no progression to ophthalmopathy during 18 months of follow-up. Hyperthyroidism patients were aged 18 to 65 years and newly diagnosed, with disease duration of less than 2 months. Exclusion was applied to patients with uncontrolled infections, other autoimmune diseases, pregnancy or lactation. Diagnoses were based on clinical symptoms, serum thyroxine and TRAb, thyroid ultrasound and orbital computed tomography. Trizol reagent was used to extract total RNA, and RNA quality was then checked on an Agilent 2100 Bioanalyzer. V is clipped by 3 bases and J by 3 bases, and the sequence between their germline boundaries is 12 bases long. Via the germline V gene, CDR1 is SQVTM and CDR2 ANQGSEA. There are 13 amino acids in the CDR3, from cysteine to phenylalanine inclusive. This entry keeps only the CDR3 DNA: 39 bases, framed from base 1. Concerning this clonotype itself: The specificity of this receptor is unknown. No much larger clone exists at a distance of one base, and base qualities are not known.

This receptor was obtained from a woman aged 18 to 35 with Graves' hyperthyroidism. Sequencing used peripheral blood or thyroid tissue (not recorded which). The rearranged segments are TRBV29-1 and TRBJ2-7, with a tentative D gene TRBD2 over 6 matching bases. CDR3 sequence: CSVDHGGFYEQYF. In nucleotides, the sequence is TGCAGCGTTGACCACGGGGGATTCTACGAGCAGTACTTC.